The TCR beta chain described here comes from a study of memory CD4+ T cells and cytomegalovirus serostatus. Sequenced by immunoSEQ multiplex PCR; TCRdb stores in-frame clones only, minus some. The table includes approximately 30,000 clones, 65% to 80% detected once. This clone was seen only once. Single viable CD3+CD4+CD8-CD45RO+ cells were sorted as the memory CD4+ T cells. The CDR3 spans 15 residues. CDR1 and CDR2 (germline): MGHRA, YSYEKL. Trimming pared 1 base from V and 9 bases from J, leaving 13 bases between. The chain carries TRBV4-1 and TRBJ1-6; no clear D gene. Sequencing input: memory CD4+ T cells from blood. This sequence was found in an adult in good health and CMV-seronegative. Some clones in this sample may be carry-over from other donors' samples. CDR3 loop: CASSQGRQKASPLHF. DNA of the CDR3: TGCGCCAGCAGCCAAGGGCGGCAGAAAGCTTCACCCCTCCACTTT.